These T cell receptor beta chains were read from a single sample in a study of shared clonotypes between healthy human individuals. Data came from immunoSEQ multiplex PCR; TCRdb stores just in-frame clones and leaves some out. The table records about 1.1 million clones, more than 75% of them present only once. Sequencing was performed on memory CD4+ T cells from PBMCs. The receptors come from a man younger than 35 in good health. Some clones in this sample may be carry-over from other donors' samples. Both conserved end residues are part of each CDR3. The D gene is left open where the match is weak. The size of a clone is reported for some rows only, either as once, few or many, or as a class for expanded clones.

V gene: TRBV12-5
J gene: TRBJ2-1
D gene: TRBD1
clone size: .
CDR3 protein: CASGRTFQGQGKGRGTLSYNEQFF
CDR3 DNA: TGTGCTAGTGGGCGGACTTTCCAGGGACAGGGTAAGGGACGGGGGACTCTCTCCTACAATGAGCAGTTCTTC

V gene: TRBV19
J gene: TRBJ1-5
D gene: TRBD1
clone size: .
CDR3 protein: CASSGTGHSNQPQHF
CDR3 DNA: TGTGCCAGTAGCGGGACAGGCCATAGCAATCAGCCCCAGCATTTT

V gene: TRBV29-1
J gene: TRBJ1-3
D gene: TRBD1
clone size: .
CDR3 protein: CSTGGPGNTIYF
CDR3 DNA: TGCAGCACAGGGGGTCCTGGAAACACCATATATTTT

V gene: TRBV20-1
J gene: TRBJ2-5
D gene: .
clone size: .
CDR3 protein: CSGARGETQYF
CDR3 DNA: TGCAGTGGGGCCCGGGGGGAGACCCAGTACTTC

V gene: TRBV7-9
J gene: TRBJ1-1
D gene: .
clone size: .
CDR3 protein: CASSHYRDGNTEAFF
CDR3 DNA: TGTGCCAGCAGCCACTACCGGGACGGGAACACTGAAGCTTTCTTT

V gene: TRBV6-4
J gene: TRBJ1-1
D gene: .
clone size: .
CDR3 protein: CASSPGPENTEAFF
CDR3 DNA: TGTGCCAGCAGCCCAGGGCCGGAGAACACTGAAGCTTTCTTT

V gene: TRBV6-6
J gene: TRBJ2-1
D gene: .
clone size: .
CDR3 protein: CASWGHNEQFF
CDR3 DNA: TGTGCCAGCTGGGGGCACAATGAGCAGTTCTTC

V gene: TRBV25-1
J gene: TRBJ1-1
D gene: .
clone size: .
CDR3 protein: CASSEWEGQDTEAFF
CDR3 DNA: TGTGCCAGCAGTGAATGGGAGGGGCAGGATACTGAAGCTTTCTTT

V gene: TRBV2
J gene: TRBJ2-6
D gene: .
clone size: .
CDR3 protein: CASRADSSGANVLTF
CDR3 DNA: TGTGCCAGCAGAGCAGACAGCTCTGGGGCCAACGTCCTGACTTTC

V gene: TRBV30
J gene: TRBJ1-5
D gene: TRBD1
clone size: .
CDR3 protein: CAWTAGDSQPQHF
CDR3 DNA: TGTGCCTGGACTGCAGGGGACAGTCAGCCCCAGCATTTT

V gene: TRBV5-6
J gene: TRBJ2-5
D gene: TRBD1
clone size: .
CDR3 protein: CASSLEGQGGETQYF
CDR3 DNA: TGTGCCAGCAGCTTGGAGGGACAGGGTGGGGAGACCCAGTACTTC

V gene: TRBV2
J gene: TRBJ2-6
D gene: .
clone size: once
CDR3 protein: CASRATGTGANVLTF
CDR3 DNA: TGTGCCAGCAGGGCCACAGGGACTGGGGCCAACGTCCTGACTTTC

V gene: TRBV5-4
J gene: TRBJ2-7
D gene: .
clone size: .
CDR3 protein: CASSLAGALSYEQYF
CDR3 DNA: TGTGCCAGCAGCTTGGCCGGCGCTCTCTCCTACGAGCAGTACTTC

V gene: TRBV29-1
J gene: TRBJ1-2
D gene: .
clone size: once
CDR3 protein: CSVGRAGGNYGYTF
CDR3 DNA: TGCAGCGTTGGTAGGGCCGGGGGTAACTATGGCTACACCTTC

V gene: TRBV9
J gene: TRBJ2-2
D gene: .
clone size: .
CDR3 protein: CASSVVRGSGGRTGELFF
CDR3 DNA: TGTGCCAGCAGCGTAGTAAGGGGATCGGGCGGTAGAACCGGGGAGCTGTTTTTT

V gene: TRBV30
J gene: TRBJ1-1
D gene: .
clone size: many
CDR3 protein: CAWSLPFPGTEAFF
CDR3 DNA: TGTGCCTGGAGCCTACCTTTTCCGGGTACTGAAGCTTTCTTT

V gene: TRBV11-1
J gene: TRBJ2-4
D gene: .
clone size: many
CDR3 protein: CASSLGRVAKNIQYF
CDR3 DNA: TGTGCCAGCAGTTTGGGACGGGTAGCCAAAAACATTCAGTACTTC

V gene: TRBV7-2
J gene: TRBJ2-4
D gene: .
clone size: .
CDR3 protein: CASSFTPAKNIQYF
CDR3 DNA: TGTGCCAGCAGCTTCACCCCCGCCAAAAACATTCAGTACTTC

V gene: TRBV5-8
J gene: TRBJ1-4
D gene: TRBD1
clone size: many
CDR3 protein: CASSLGGQAKGGKLFF
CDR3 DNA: TGTGCCAGCAGCTTAGGGGGCCAGGCAAAAGGCGGAAAACTGTTTTTT

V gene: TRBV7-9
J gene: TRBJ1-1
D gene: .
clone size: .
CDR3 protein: CASSLSAGKAEAFF
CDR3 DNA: TGTGCCAGCAGCCTGTCGGCCGGAAAAGCCGAAGCTTTCTTT

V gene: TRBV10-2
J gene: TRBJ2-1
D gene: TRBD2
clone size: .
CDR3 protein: CASRRGRGTDNEQFF
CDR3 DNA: TGCGCCAGCCGCCGCGGGAGGGGGACGGACAATGAGCAGTTCTTC

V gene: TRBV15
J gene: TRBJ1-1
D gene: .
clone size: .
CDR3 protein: CATSRGVGRSVAFF
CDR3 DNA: TGTGCCACCAGCAGAGGGGTAGGACGCAGCGTAGCTTTCTTT

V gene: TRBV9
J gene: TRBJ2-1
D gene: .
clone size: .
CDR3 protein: CASSVDDFYNEQFF
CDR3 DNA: TGTGCCAGCAGCGTAGATGACTTCTACAATGAGCAGTTCTTC

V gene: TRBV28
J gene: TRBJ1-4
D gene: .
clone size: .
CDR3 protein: CASSSPAGGEKLFF
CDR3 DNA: TGTGCCAGCAGTTCGCCGGCAGGAGGAGAAAAACTGTTTTTT

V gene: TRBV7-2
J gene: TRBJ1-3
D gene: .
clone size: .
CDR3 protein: CASSPKTGLGNTIYF
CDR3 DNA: TGTGCCAGCAGCCCGAAGACAGGCTTAGGAAACACCATATATTTT

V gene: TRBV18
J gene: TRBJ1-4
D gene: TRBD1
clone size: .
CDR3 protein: CASSPMTGGGEKLFF
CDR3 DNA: TGTGCCAGCTCACCAATGACAGGGGGAGGTGAAAAACTGTTTTTT

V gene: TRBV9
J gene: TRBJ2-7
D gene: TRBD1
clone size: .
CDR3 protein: CASSVGGQGASYEQYF
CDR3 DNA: TGTGCCAGCAGCGTAGGAGGACAGGGGGCTTCCTACGAGCAGTACTTC

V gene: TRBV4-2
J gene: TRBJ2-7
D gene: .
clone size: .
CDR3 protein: CASSQDYSLAYEQYF
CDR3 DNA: TGTGCCAGCAGCCAAGATTATAGTTTGGCCTACGAGCAGTACTTC

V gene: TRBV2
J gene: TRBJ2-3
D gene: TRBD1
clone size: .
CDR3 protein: CATFSGDRETDTQYF
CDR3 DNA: TGTGCCACCTTTTCCGGGGACAGGGAAACAGATACGCAGTATTTT

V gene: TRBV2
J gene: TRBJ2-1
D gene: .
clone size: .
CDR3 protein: CASSETRGYNEQFF
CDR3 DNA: TGTGCCAGCAGTGAAACCAGGGGATACAATGAGCAGTTCTTC

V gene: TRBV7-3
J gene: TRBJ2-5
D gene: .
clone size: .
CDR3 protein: CASSLRGGSWQETQYF
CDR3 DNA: TGTGCCAGCAGCTTAAGAGGTGGGAGCTGGCAAGAGACCCAGTACTTC

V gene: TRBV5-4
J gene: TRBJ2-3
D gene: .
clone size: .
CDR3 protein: CASSLRGIGTDTQYF
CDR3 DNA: TGTGCCAGCAGCTTAAGGGGGATTGGGACAGATACGCAGTATTTT

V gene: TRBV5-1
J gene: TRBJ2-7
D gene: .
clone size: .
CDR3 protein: CASRRAGEYEQYF
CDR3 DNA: TGCGCCAGCCGACGGGCAGGGGAATACGAGCAGTACTTC

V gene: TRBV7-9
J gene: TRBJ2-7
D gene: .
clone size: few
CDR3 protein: CASSFATYEQYF
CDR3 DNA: TGTGCCAGCAGCTTCGCGACCTACGAGCAGTACTTC

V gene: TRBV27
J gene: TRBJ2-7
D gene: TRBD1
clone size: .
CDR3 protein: CASSPRQGLTYEQYF
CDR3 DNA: TGTGCCAGCAGTCCACGACAGGGGCTAACCTACGAGCAGTACTTC

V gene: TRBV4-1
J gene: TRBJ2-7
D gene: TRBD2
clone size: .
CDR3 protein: CASSRVQGEGRSYEQYF
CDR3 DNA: TGCGCCAGCAGCCGCGTTCAAGGGGAGGGCCGCTCCTACGAGCAGTACTTC

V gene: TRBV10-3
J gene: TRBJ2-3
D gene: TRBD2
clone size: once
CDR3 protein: CAISEGRAGGGTDTQYF
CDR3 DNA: TGTGCCATCAGTGAGGGGAGAGCGGGAGGGGGCACAGATACGCAGTATTTT

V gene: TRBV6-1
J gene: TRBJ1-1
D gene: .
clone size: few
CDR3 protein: CASTGGYTEAFF
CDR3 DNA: TGTGCCAGCACAGGCGGGTACACTGAAGCTTTCTTT

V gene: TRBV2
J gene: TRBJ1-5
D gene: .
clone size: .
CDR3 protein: CASSEALGGGHQPQHF
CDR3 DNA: TGTGCCAGCAGTGAAGCGCTTGGGGGAGGGCATCAGCCCCAGCATTTT

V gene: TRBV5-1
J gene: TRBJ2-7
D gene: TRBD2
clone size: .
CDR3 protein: CASSPQGAGTSYEQYF
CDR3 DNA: TGCGCCAGCAGCCCGCAGGGAGCGGGAACCTCCTACGAGCAGTACTTC

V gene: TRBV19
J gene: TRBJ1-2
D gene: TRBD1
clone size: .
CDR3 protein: CATRDRGVNYGYTF
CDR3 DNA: TGTGCCACCAGAGACAGGGGAGTTAACTATGGCTACACCTTC

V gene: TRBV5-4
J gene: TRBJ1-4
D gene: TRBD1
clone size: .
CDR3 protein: CASSLGTGREKLFF
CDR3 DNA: TGTGCCAGCAGCTTGGGGACAGGGCGTGAAAAACTGTTTTTT

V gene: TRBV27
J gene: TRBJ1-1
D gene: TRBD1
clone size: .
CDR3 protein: CASSFYSPGQGRMNTEAFF
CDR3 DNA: TGTGCCAGCAGTTTCTACTCCCCGGGACAGGGGAGAATGAACACTGAAGCTTTCTTT

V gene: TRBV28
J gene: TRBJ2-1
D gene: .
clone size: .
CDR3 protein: CASSPRQARRREQFF
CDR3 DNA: TGTGCCAGCAGTCCCCGACAGGCCCGCCGGCGAGAGCAGTTCTTC

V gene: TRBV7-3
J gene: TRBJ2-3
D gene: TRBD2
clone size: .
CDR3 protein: CASSFKRESVDTQYF
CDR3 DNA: TGTGCCAGCAGCTTTAAGCGGGAGTCGGTAGATACGCAGTATTTT

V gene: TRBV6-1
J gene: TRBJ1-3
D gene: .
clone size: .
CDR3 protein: CASSGGPRGTIYF
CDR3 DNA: TGTGCCAGCAGTGGAGGCCCAAGGGGCACCATATATTTT

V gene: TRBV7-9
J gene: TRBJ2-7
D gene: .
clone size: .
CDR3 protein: CASSDTDGEQYF
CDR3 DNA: TGTGCCAGCAGCGACACCGATGGCGAGCAGTACTTC

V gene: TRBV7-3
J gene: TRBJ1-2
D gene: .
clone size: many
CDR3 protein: CASSDLKQGGGYTF
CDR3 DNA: TGTGCCAGCAGCGACCTAAAACAGGGAGGTGGCTACACCTTC

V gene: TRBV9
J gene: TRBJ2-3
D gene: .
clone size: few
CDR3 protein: CASSISLGVTDTQYF
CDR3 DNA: TGTGCCAGCAGCATAAGCCTAGGCGTCACAGATACGCAGTATTTT

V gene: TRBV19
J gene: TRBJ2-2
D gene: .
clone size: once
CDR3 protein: CASKVPPQGIGELFF
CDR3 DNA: TGTGCCAGTAAAGTCCCCCCACAGGGCATCGGGGAGCTGTTTTTT

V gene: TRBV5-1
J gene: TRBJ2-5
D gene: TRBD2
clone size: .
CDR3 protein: CASSPGLAGEGETQYF
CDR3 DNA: TGCGCCAGCAGCCCGGGACTAGCGGGAGAAGGGGAGACCCAGTACTTC

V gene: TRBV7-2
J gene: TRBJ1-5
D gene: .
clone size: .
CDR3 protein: CASSLFGRLNQPQHF
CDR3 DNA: TGTGCCAGCAGCTTATTTGGACGACTCAATCAGCCCCAGCATTTT

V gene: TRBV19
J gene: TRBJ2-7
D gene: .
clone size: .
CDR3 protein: CASSMKAAYYEQYF
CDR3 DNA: TGTGCCAGTAGTATGAAGGCGGCCTACTACGAGCAGTACTTC